The clone carrying this TCR beta chain appeared a few times. The data were obtained in a study of T cell responses to AZD1222 COVID-19 vaccine. Per the germline V gene, CDR1 is LNHDA and CDR2 is SQIVND (reference sequence). V lost 1 base, J lost 2 bases, and 8 bases lay in between. This CDR3 has 15 residues. The assay was immunoSEQ multiplex PCR, and TCRdb's table has in-frame clones only and misses some. The table records 100,000 to 140,000 clones, roughly nine tenths of them present only once. The material sequenced was peripheral blood, taken 28 days after the second AZD1222 dose. The clonotype was recovered from an adult who received the AZD1222 COVID-19 vaccine. The V and J genes are TRBV19 and TRBJ2-2, with a weak D call TRBD2 (5 bases). CDR3 in DNA: TGTGCCAGTAGTATAGCGCGGGCCAACACCGGGGAGCTGTTTTTT. Protein sequence: CASSIARANTGELFF.